The 7 T cell receptor beta chains below all came from one sample that was sequenced in a study of blood T cell repertoires in COVID-19. Sequencing used immunoSEQ multiplex PCR; TCRdb keeps in-frame clones, though not all of them. The table has roughly 150,000 clones, roughly 93% seen once. Sequenced: peripheral blood. These receptors all come from a man aged 18 to 30 with COVID-19, enrolled during active disease.

The rearrangement links TRBV7-2 to TRBJ1-2, with D hard to call. Germline-derived CDR1 and CDR2 are SGHTA and FQGNSA. V was shortened by 4 bases and J by 6 bases, with 18 bases between the two germline ends. The CDR3 contains 15 residues. The CDR3 nucleotides read TGTGCCAGCAGCTCGGACGGGAAGCGATCCGATGGCTACACCTTC. This translates into CASSSDGKRSDGYTF.

With regard to this clone: Other nucleotide sequences from this sample produce the same CDR3. This chain links TRBV28 with TRBJ2-1; 14 positions match TRBD2. The CDR3 covers 15 residues. CDR1 is MDHEN, CDR2 SYDVKM, per germline. The J segment lost 7 bases and the V segment lost 5 bases, leaving 4 bases of the junction unmatched. CDR3 sequence reads: CASSPGLAGVNEQFF. The CDR3 DNA reads TGTGCCAGCAGTCCGGGACTAGCGGGAGTTAATGAGCAGTTCTTC.

This sequence joins TRBV7-2 and TRBJ2-7; 7 bases fit TRBD1. The CDR3 loop spans 15 amino acids. Trimming cost V 5 bases and J 2 bases; bases outside gene matches: 9. CDR1 and CDR2 from the germline V gene are SGHTA and FQGNSA. CDR3 sequence: CASSREGARTYEQYF. The CDR3 DNA reads TGTGCCAGCAGCCGTGAGGGGGCCCGGACCTACGAGCAGTACTTC.

This clone was picked up one time. A junction end diverges from the germline sequence, so it may reflect a read error. The chain uses TRBV6-5 and TRBJ1-4, with D possibly matching TRBD1 (5 bases). The germline gives CDR1 MNHEY, CDR2 SVGAGI. The CDR3 consists of 15 residues. This CDR3 reads CASRARWGVGEKLLF. The CDR3 DNA sequence: TGTGCCAGCAGGGCCCGTTGGGGGGTCGGTGAAAAACTGCTTTTT.

V and J are TRBV5-1 and TRBJ1-6, with 8 positions matching TRBD1. Germline loops: CDR1 SGHRS, CDR2 YFSETQ. V was pared by 4 bases and J by 0 bases, with 6 bases of the junction left unmatched. This CDR3 spans 17 amino acids. The CDR3 nucleotides read TGCGCCAGCAGCCCACAGGGGGTGAGCTCCTATAATTCACCCCTCCACTTT. This encodes CASSPQGVSSYNSPLHF.

The chain joins TRBV29-1 to TRBJ2-1; TRBD2 matches at 15 bases. J gave up 3 bases and V 4 bases, and 16 bases lay outside the gene matches. The CDR3 contains 20 residues. CDR1 is SQVTM, CDR2 ANQGSEA, per germline. Here the CDR3 reads CSVVLPRTGLAGGYYNEQFF. The CDR3 region has the DNA TGCAGCGTTGTCCTGCCGAGGACGGGACTAGCGGGAGGCTACTACAATGAGCAGTTCTTC.

V is TRBV6-6 and J is TRBJ1-4; a possible D gene is TRBD1 (5 bases). CDR3 length equals 14 residues. V gave up 3 bases and J gave up 8 bases, with 13 bases separating them. CDR1 is MNHNY and CDR2 is SVGAGI in the germline V gene (reference sequence). CDR3 region: CASSYRGGEEKLFF. In DNA, the CDR3 is TGTGCCAGCAGTTATCGGGGGGGTGAAGAAAAACTGTTTTTT.